This TCR beta chain stems from a study of control samples from healthy donors and cancer patients. Sequencing used immunoSEQ multiplex PCR; TCRdb keeps in-frame clones, though not all of them. The sample has 90,000 or so clones; around 87% are singletons. The CDR3 totals 16 residues. V shed 0 bases, J shed 6 bases, and the junction held 4 bases outside the gene matches. Germline CDR1 and CDR2: LGHNA and YNFKEQ. This TCR was sampled from a woman aged 50 to 60 in good health. This chain links TRBV4-2 with TRBJ2-3; 12 bases fit TRBD2. The sample consisted of blood. The CDR3 DNA reads TGTGCCAGCAGCCAAGACCCCGGGACTAGCGGGGATACGCAGTATTTT. Encoded protein: CASSQDPGTSGDTQYF.